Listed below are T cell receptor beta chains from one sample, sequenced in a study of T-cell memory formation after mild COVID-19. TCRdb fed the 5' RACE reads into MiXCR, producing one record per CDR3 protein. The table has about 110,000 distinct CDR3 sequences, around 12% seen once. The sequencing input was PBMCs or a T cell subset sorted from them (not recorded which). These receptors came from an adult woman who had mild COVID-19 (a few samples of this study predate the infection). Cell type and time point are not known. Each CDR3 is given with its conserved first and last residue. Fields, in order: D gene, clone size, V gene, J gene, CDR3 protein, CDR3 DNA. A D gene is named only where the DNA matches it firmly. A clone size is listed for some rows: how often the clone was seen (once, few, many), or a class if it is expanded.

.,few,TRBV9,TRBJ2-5,CASSPVQETQYF,TGTGCCAGCAGCCCGGTCCAAGAGACCCAGTACTTC
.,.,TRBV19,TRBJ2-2,CASSISRNTGELFF,TGTGCCAGTAGTATTTCGCGGAACACCGGGGAGCTGTTTTTT
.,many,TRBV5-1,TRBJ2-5,CASSLATGGETQYF,TGCGCCAGCAGCTTGGCCACCGGGGGAGAGACCCAGTACTTC
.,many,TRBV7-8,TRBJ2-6,CASSPANSGANVLTF,TGTGCCAGCAGCCCCGCCAACTCCGGGGCCAACGTCCTGACTTTC
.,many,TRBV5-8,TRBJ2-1,CASSLGGSNEQFF,TGTGCCAGCAGCTTGGGAGGTTCTAATGAGCAGTTCTTC
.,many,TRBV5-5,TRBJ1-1,CASRDGPNTEAFF,TGTGCCAGCAGGGACGGACCGAACACTGAAGCTTTCTTT
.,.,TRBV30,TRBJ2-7,CAWTRDYEQYF,TGTGCCTGGACGAGGGACTACGAGCAGTACTTC
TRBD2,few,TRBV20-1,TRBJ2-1,CSAPNLAGGPSSYNEQFF,TGCAGTGCCCCCAACTTAGCGGGGGGCCCGAGCTCCTACAATGAGCAGTTCTTC
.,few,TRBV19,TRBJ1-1,CASTLGPMGSEAFF,TGTGCCAGTACCCTAGGTCCCATGGGGAGTGAAGCTTTCTTT
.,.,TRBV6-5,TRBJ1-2,CASFGGAYLGYTF,TGTGCCAGCTTTGGGGGCGCCTATCTTGGCTACACCTTC
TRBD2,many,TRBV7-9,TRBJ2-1,CASSSNTRAPGGSYNEQFF,TGTGCCAGCAGCTCCAATACGAGGGCTCCGGGGGGGTCCTACAATGAGCAGTTCTTC
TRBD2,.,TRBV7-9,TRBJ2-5,CASSSGTSGGLETQYF,TGTGCCAGCAGCTCAGGGACTAGCGGGGGTTTGGAGACCCAGTACTTC
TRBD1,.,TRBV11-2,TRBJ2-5,CASSLVLQGARETQYF,TGTGCCAGCAGCTTAGTTCTACAGGGGGCGCGGGAGACCCAGTACTTC
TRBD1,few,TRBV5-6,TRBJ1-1,CASSLQGDRTEAFF,TGTGCCAGCAGCCTACAGGGGGACAGGACTGAAGCTTTCTTT
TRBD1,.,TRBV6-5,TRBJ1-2,CASSQQQGFHGYTF,TGTGCCAGCAGTCAGCAACAGGGGTTCCATGGCTACACCTTC
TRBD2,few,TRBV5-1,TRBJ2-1,CASSLLTSGMELDEQFF,TGCGCCAGCAGCTTGTTGACTAGCGGGATGGAATTGGATGAGCAGTTCTTC
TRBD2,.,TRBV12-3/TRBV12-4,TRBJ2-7,CASSTGAGRAYEQYF,TGTGCCAGCAGCACCGGTGCGGGGAGGGCCTACGAGCAGTACTTC
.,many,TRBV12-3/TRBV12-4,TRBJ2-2,CASSLFFTNTGELFF,TGTGCCAGCAGTCTTTTCTTTACGAACACCGGGGAGCTGTTTTTT
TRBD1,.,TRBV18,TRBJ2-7,CASSPPRQGVSYEQYF,TGTGCCAGCTCACCACCTAGACAGGGGGTCTCCTACGAGCAGTACTTC
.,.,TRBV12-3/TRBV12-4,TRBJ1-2,CASSPSYYGYTF,TGTGCCAGCAGTCCGTCATACTATGGCTACACCTTC
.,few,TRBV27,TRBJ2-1,CASSVFVGYNEQFF,TGTGCCAGCAGTGTCTTCGTAGGGTACAATGAGCAGTTCTTC
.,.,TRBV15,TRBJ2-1,CATSSRFNEQFF,TGTGCCACCAGCAGTCGTTTCAATGAGCAGTTCTTC
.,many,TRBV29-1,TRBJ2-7,CSVVAGTGYEQYF,TGCAGCGTTGTGGCAGGCACCGGCTACGAGCAGTACTTC
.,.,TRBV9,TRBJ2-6,CASTLGYGANVLTF,TGTGCCAGCACCCTGGGGTATGGGGCCAACGTCCTGACTTTC
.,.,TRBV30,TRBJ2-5,CAWSPENAETQYF,TGTGCCTGGAGTCCGGAGAATGCGGAGACCCAGTACTTC
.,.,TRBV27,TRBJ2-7,CASSFQFAYEQYF,TGTGCCAGCAGTTTTCAGTTCGCCTACGAGCAGTACTTC
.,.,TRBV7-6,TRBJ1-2,CASTNSTMFGHGYTF,TGTGCCAGCACCAACTCGACAATGTTTGGTCATGGCTACACCTTC
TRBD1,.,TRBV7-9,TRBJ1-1,CASSGTGENTEAFF,TGTGCCAGCAGCGGGACAGGAGAGAACACTGAAGCTTTCTTT
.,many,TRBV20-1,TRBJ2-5,CSAFDRRETQYF,TGCAGTGCTTTTGACAGGAGGGAGACCCAGTACTTC
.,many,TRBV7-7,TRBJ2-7,CASSLGSQSSYEQYF,TGTGCCAGCAGCTTAGGGTCGCAGAGCTCCTACGAGCAGTACTTC
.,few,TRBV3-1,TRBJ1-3,CASSLASGEDTIYF,TGTGCCAGCAGCCTGGCCTCGGGCGAGGACACCATATATTTT
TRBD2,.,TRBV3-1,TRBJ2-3,CASSPTVPLAGGDTDTQYF,TGTGCCAGCAGCCCGACAGTGCCTTTAGCGGGGGGAGACACAGATACGCAGTATTTT
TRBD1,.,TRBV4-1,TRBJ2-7,CASSGQGAGEQYF,TGCGCCAGCAGCGGTCAGGGGGCGGGCGAGCAGTACTTC
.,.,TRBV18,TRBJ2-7,CASSPPAGRGYEQYF,TGTGCCAGCTCACCACCGGCAGGCCGGGGATACGAGCAGTACTTC
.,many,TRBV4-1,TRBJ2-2,CASSQKHTGELFF,TGCGCCAGCAGCCAAAAGCACACCGGGGAGCTGTTTTTT
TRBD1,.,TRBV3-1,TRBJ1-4,CASSHRDSPEKLFF,TGTGCCAGCAGCCATCGGGACAGCCCTGAAAAACTGTTTTTT
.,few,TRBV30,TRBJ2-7,CAWGQLTYEQYF,TGTGCCTGGGGACAGTTAACCTACGAGCAGTACTTC
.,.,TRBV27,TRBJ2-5,CASSLSGVRETQYF,TGTGCCAGCAGTTTATCGGGTGTTCGAGAGACCCAGTACTTC
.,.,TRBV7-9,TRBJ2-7,CASSSQGTYYEQYF,TGTGCCAGCAGCTCCCAGGGGACCTACTACGAGCAGTACTTC
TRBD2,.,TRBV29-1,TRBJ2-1,CSVLLAGYNEQFF,TGCAGCGTTTTACTAGCGGGTTACAATGAGCAGTTCTTC